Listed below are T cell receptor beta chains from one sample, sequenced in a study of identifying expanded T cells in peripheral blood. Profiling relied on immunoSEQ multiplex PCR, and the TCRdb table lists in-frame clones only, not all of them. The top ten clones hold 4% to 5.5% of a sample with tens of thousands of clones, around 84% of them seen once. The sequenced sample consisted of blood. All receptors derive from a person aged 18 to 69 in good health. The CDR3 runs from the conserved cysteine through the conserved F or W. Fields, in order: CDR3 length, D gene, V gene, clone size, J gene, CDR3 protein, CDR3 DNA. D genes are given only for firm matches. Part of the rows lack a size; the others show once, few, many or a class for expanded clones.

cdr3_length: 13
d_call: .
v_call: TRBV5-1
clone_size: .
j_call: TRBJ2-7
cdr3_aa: CASALGLSYEQYF
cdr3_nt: TGCGCCAGCGCCCTAGGTCTCTCCTACGAGCAGTACTTC

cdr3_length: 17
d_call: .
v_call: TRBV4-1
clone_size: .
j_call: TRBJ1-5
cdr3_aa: CASSQPLPGQLNQPQHF
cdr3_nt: TGCGCCAGCAGCCAACCCCTGCCTGGACAGCTCAATCAGCCCCAGCATTTT

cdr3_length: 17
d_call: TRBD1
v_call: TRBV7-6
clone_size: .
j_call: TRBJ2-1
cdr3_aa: CASSNRGTGLRYNEQFF
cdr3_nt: TGTGCCAGCAGCAACCGGGGGACAGGGTTGAGATACAATGAGCAGTTCTTC

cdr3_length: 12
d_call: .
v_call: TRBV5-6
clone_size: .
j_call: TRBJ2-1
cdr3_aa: CASSLGHYEQFF
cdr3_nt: TGTGCCAGCAGCTTGGGTCACTATGAGCAGTTCTTC

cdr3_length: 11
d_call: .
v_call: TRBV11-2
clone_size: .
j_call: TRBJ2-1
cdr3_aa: CASSFSFEQFF
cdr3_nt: TGTGCCAGCAGCTTCTCTTTTGAGCAGTTCTTC

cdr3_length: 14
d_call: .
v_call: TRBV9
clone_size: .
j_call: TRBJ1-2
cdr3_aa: CASSVSGLGYGYTF
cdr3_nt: TGTGCCAGCAGCGTTTCGGGGCTAGGCTATGGCTACACCTTC

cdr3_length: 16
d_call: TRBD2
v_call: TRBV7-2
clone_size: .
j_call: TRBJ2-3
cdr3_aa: CASSRRGGGFTDTQYF
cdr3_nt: TGTGCCAGCAGTCGCCGTGGCGGGGGGTTCACAGATACGCAGTATTTT

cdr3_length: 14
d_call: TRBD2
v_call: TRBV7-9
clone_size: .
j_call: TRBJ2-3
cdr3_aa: CASSKKGLVDTQYF
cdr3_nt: TGTGCCAGCAGCAAAAAGGGACTAGTAGATACGCAGTATTTT

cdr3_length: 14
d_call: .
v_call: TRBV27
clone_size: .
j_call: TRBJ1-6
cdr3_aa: CASSFGGERSPLHF
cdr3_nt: TGTGCCAGCAGTTTTGGTGGGGAACGGTCACCCCTCCACTTT

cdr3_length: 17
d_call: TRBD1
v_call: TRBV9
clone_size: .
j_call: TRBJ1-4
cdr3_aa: CASSVGRRAGGEEKLFF
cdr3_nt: TGTGCCAGCAGCGTAGGTCGAAGAGCAGGGGGCGAGGAAAAACTGTTTTTT

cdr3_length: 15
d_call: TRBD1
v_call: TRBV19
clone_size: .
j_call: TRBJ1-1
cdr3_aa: CASSPDRGGDTEAFF
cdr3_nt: TGTGCCAGTAGTCCGGACAGGGGAGGGGACACTGAAGCTTTCTTT

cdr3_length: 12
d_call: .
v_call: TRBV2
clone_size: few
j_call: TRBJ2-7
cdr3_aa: CASRDGSYEQYF
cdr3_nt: TGTGCCAGTAGGGACGGCTCCTACGAGCAGTACTTC

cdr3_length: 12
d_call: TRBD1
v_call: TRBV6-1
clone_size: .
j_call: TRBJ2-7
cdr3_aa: CATGQGKHEQYF
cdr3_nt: TGTGCCACGGGACAGGGGAAACACGAGCAGTACTTC

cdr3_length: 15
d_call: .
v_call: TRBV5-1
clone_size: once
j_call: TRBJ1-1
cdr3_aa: CASSLTGSGNTEAFF
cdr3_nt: TGCGCCAGCAGCTTGACAGGGTCTGGGAACACTGAAGCTTTCTTT

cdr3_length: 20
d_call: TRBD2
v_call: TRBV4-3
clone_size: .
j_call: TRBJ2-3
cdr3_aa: CASSHRLAGRQIPSTDTQYF
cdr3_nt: TGCGCCAGCAGCCACAGACTAGCGGGGCGTCAGATACCGTCCACAGATACGCAGTATTTT

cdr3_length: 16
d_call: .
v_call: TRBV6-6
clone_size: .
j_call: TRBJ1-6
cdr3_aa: CASSYREGKENSPLHF
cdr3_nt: TGTGCCAGCAGTTACCGGGAGGGGAAGGAAAATTCACCCCTCCACTTT

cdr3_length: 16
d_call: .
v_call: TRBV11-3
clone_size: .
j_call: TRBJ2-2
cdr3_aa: CASSPGTYSDTGELFF
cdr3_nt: TGTGCCAGCAGCCCCGGGACTTACAGCGACACCGGGGAGCTGTTTTTT

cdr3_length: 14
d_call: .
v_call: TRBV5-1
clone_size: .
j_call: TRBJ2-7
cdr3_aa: CASSRRGGSYEQYF
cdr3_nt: TGCGCCAGCAGCCGACGGGGCGGCTCCTACGAGCAGTACTTC

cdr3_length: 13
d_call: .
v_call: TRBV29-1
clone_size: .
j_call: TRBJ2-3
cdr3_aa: CSAGGGSTDTQYF
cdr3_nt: TGCAGCGCTGGCGGCGGAAGCACAGATACGCAGTATTTT

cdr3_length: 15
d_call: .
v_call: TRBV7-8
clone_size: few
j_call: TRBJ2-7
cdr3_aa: CASSLPAVPPYEQYF
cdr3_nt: TGTGCCAGCAGCTTACCAGCAGTGCCCCCCTACGAGCAGTACTTC

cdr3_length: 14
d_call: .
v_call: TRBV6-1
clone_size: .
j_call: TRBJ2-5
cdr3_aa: CASSEGVRRETQYF
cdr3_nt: TGTGCCAGCAGTGAGGGGGTCCGAAGGGAGACCCAGTACTTC

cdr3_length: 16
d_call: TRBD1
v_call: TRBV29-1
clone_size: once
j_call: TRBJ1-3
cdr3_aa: CSVGQGQHLEGNTIYF
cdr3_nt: TGCAGCGTCGGACAGGGTCAACACTTGGAGGGAAACACCATATATTTT

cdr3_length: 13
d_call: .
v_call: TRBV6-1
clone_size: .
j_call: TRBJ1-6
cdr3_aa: CASRDGASSPLHF
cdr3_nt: TGTGCCAGCAGGGACGGGGCGAGTTCACCCCTCCACTTT

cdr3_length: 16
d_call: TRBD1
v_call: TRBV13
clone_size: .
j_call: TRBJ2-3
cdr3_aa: CASSLERGQGPDTQYF
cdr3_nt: TGTGCCAGCAGCTTAGAAAGAGGACAGGGTCCAGATACGCAGTATTTT

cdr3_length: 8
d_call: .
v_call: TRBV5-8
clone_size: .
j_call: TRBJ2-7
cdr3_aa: CASGESHF
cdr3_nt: TGTGCCAGCGGTGAGTCTCACTTC

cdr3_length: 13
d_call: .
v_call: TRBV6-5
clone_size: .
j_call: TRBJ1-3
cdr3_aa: CASSYSTGNTIYF
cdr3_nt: TGTGCCAGCAGTTACTCGACTGGAAACACCATATATTTT

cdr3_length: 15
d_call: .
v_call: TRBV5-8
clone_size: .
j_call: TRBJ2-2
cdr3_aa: CASSLGRANTGELFF
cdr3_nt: TGTGCCAGCAGCTTGGGGCGCGCGAACACCGGGGAGCTGTTTTTT

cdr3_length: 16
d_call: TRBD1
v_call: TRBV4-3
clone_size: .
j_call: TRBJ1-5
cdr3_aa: CASSQTGGVSNQPQHF
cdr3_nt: TGCGCCAGCAGTCAAACAGGGGGTGTGAGCAATCAGCCCCAGCATTTT

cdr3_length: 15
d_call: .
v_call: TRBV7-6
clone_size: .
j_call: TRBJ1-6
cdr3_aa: CASSLGYRMASPLHF
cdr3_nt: TGTGCCAGCAGCTTAGGGTATAGAATGGCTTCACCCCTCCACTTT

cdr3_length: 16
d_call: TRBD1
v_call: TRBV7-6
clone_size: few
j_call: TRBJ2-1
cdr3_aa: CASSLSSGQLYNEQFF
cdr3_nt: TGTGCCAGCAGCTTAAGCTCGGGACAGCTATACAATGAGCAGTTCTTC

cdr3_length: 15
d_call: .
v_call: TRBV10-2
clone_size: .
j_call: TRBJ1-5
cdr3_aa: CASTGSLGQDQPQHF
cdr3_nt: TGCGCCAGCACAGGGTCTTTGGGTCAAGATCAGCCCCAGCATTTT

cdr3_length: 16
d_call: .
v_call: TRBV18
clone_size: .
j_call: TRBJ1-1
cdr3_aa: CASSPQEWNRNTEAFF
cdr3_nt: TGTGCCAGCTCACCACAGGAATGGAACAGGAACACTGAAGCTTTCTTT

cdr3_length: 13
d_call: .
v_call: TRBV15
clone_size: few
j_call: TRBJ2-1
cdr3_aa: CATRDSSYNEQFF
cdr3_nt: TGTGCCACCAGGGACAGCTCCTACAATGAGCAGTTCTTC

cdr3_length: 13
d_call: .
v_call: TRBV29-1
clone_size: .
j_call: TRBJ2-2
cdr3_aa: CSVLGPNTGELFF
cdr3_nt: TGCAGCGTTCTGGGCCCGAACACCGGGGAGCTGTTTTTT

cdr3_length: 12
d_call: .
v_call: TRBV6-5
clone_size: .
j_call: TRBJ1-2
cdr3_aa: CASGGSNYGYTF
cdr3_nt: TGTGCCAGCGGAGGCAGTAACTATGGCTACACCTTC

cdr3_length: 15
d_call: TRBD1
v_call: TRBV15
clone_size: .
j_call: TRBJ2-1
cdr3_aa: CATTDRDRGDDEQFF
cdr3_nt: TGTGCCACAACTGACCGGGACAGGGGGGACGATGAGCAGTTCTTC

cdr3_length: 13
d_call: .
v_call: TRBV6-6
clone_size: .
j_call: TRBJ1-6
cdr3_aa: CAESRGFNSPLHF
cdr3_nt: TGTGCCGAGTCTCGGGGGTTTAATTCACCCCTCCACTTT

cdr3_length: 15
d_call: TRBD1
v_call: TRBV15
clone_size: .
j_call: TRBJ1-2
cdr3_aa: CATSRGQGISEGYTF
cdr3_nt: TGTGCCACCAGCAGAGGACAGGGGATATCGGAAGGCTACACCTTC

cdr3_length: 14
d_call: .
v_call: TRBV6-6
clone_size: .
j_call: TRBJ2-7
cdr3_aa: CASSYGRGGYEQYF
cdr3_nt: TGTGCCAGCAGTTATGGCAGGGGAGGTTACGAGCAGTACTTC

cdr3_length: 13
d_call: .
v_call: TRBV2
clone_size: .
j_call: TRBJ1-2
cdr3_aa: CASSGSGQYGYTF
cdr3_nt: TGTGCCAGCAGTGGGTCGGGGCAGTATGGCTACACCTTC

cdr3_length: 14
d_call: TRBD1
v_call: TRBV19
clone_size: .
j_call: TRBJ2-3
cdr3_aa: CASSRDRVPDTQYF
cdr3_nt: TGTGCCAGTAGCCGGGACAGGGTCCCAGATACGCAGTATTTT

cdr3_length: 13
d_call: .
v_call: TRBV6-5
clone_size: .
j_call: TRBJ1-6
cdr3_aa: CASSFTGRSPLHF
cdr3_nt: TGTGCCAGCAGTTTTACAGGGCGATCACCCCTCCACTTT

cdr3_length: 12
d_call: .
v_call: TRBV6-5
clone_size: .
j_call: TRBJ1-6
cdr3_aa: CATGRSGGPLHF
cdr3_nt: TGTGCCACCGGACGGAGTGGCGGGCCCCTCCACTTT

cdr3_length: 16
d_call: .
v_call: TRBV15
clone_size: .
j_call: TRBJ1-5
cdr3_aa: CATSRGTTRLNQPQHF
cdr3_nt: TGTGCCACCAGCAGAGGGACAACAAGACTCAATCAGCCCCAGCATTTT

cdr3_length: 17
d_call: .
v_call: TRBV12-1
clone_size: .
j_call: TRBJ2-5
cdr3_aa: CASRTTGLAGGQETQYF
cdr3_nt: TGTGCCAGCAGGACAACCGGACTAGCGGGGGGCCAAGAGACCCAGTACTTC

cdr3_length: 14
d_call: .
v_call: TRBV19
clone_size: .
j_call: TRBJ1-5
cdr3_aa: CAVATPGINQPQHF
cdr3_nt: TGTGCCGTGGCGACCCCTGGCATCAATCAGCCCCAGCATTTT

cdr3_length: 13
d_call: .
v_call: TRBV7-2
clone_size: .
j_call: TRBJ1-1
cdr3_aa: CASSTGPHTEAFF
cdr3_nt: TGTGCCAGCAGCACGGGACCGCACACTGAAGCTTTCTTT

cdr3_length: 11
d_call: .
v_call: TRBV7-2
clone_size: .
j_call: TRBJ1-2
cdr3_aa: CASSKRLGYTF
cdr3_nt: TGTGCCAGCAGCAAAAGGTTGGGCTACACCTTC

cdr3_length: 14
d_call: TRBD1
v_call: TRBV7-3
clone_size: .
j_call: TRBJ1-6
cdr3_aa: CASSRQGAGSPLHF
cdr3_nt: TGTGCCAGCAGCAGACAGGGGGCAGGATCACCCCTCCACTTT

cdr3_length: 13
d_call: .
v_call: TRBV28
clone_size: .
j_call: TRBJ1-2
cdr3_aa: CASSSGGAYGYTF
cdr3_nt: TGTGCCAGCAGTTCCGGGGGCGCGTATGGCTACACCTTC

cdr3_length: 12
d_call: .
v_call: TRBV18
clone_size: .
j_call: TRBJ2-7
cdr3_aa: CASSPQNYEQYF
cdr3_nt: TGTGCCAGCTCACCCCAAAATTACGAGCAGTACTTC

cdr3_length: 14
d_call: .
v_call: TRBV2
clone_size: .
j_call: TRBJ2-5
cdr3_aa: CASSERVGVETQYF
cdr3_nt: TGTGCCAGCAGTGAGAGGGTCGGGGTGGAGACCCAGTACTTC

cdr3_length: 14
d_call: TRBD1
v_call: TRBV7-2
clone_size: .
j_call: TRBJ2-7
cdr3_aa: CASSLRGQGREQYF
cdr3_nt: TGTGCCAGCAGCCTTAGGGGACAGGGGCGCGAGCAGTACTTC

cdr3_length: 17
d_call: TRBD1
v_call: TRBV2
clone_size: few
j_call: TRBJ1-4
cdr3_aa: CASSGKPGTGIFEKLFF
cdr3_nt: TGTGCCAGCAGTGGTAAACCTGGGACAGGGATCTTCGAAAAACTGTTTTTT